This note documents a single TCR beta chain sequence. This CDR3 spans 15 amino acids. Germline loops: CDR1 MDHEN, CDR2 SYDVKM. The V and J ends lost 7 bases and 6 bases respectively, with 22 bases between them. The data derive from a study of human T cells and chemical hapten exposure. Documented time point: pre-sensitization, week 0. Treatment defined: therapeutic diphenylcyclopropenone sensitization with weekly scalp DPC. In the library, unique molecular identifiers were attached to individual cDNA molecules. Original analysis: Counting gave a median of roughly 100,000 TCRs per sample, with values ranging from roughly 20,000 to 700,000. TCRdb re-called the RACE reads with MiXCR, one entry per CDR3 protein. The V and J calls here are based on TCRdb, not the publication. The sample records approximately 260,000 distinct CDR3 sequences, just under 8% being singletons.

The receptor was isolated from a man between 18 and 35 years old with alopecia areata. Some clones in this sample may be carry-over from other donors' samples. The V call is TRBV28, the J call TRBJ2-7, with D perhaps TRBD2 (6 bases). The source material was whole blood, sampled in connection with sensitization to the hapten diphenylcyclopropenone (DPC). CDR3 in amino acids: CASKGTVQKRVEQYF. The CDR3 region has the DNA TGTGCCAGCAAAGGGACCGTCCAAAAGCGGGTCGAGCAGTACTTC.